Below, 18 T cell receptor beta chains from the same sample are listed, as sequenced in a study of T cell responses to AZD1222 COVID-19 vaccine (dated by TCRdb to the early 2020s). Libraries were made using the immunoSEQ multiplex PCR assay. What TCRdb holds here is the immuneACCESS table cut down to in-frame rearrangements. Part of the clones is not present; checked against another copy, under half of the missing clones reflect an unresolved V gene, and the others are unexplained. The table for this sample lists under 95,000 clones; roughly 86% of them were counted only once. Together, the top ten hold less than 9% of the sample. The sample's time point label, in plain terms: about 28 days (+/-7) after the second vaccine dose. Sequences were derived from peripheral blood, sampled 28 days after the second AZD1222 dose. These receptors were taken from an adult who received the AZD1222 COVID-19 vaccine.

The J gene is TRBJ1-1, the V gene TRBV6-1; a weak D match, TRBD1 (5 bases). Trimming stripped 1 base from V and 3 bases from J, with 6 bases between. The CDR3 spans 13 residues. CDR1 is MNHNS and CDR2 is SASEGT in the germline V gene. This CDR3 reads CASSEGTYTEAFF. CDR3 bases: TGTGCCAGCAGTGAAGGGACATACACTGAAGCTTTCTTT.

The chain joins TRBV24-1 to TRBJ1-4; maybe TRBD1 (6 bases). The germline V gene encodes CDR1 KGHDR and CDR2 SFDVKD. Trimming removed 4 bases at V and 6 bases at J, with 17 bases between. This CDR3 is 16 amino acids long. CDR3 in DNA: TGTGCCACCAGTGACCCCACAGGATGGGGGCATGAAAAACTGTTTTTT. Protein product: CATSDPTGWGHEKLFF.

V is TRBV6-1 and J is TRBJ1-1; D remains unclear. This CDR3 is 14 amino acids long. V was pared by 2 bases and J by 1 base, with 8 bases between. Germline-derived CDR1 and CDR2 are MNHNS and SASEGT. CDR3 sequence (DNA): TGTGCCAGCAGTGAAAGATGGGGGAACACTGAAGCTTTCTTT. It translates to CASSERWGNTEAFF.

The chain has TRBV7-9 and TRBJ2-1; 9 bases fit TRBD2. CDR1 and CDR2 from the germline V gene are SEHNR and FQNEAQ (reference sequence). The CDR3 consists of 15 residues. V lost 6 bases, J lost 4 bases, and 7 bases stayed unmatched. The CDR3, as DNA: TGTGCCAGCAGAAATAGCGGGGGCTGGTACAATGAGCAGTTCTTC. This sequence encodes CASRNSGGWYNEQFF. Full variable domain (missing parts from reference TRBV7-9 and TRBJ2-1): DTGVSQNPRHKITKRGQNVTFRCDPISEHNRLYWYRQTLGQGPEFLTYFQNEAQLEKSRLLSDRFSAERPKGSFSTLEIQRTEQGDSAMYLCASRNSGGWYNEQFFGPGTRLTVL.

The CDR3 region is CASSIIAGAWSNEQFF. In DNA, the CDR3 is TGTGCCAGTAGTATAATAGCGGGAGCTTGGAGCAATGAGCAGTTCTTC. This rearrangement joins TRBV19 to TRBJ2-1; 9 bases line up with TRBD2. There are 16 residues in the CDR3. Germline assignment: CDR1 LNHDA and CDR2 SQIVND (reference sequence). V lost 2 bases to trimming and J lost 6 bases; unmatched junction nucleotides: 8.

This rearrangement joins TRBV18 to TRBJ1-5; 7 bases align to TRBD1. Germline trimming cut 3 bases from V and 0 bases from J; bases unmatched to any gene: 2. Germline V lookup: CDR1 KGHSH, CDR2 LQKENI. This CDR3 is 15 amino acids long. This CDR3 reads CASSPTGDSNQPQHF. The CDR3 nucleotides are TGTGCCAGCTCACCTACAGGGGATAGCAATCAGCCCCAGCATTTT. Based on the CDR3 plus reference TRBV18 and TRBJ1-5, the full variable domain is NAGVMQNPRHLVRRRGQEARLRCSPMKGHSHVYWYRQLPEEGLKFMVYLQKENIIDESGMPKERFSAEFPKEGPSILRIQQVVRGDSAAYFCASSPTGDSNQPQHFGDGTRLSIL.

This rearrangement joins TRBV5-1 to TRBJ1-1, with TRBD1 as a possible D gene (5 bases). The CDR3 totals 14 residues. CDR1 and CDR2 from the germline V gene are SGHRS and YFSETQ. Trimming shortened V by 1 base and J by 0 bases, and 7 bases separated the two germline ends. The CDR3 is CASSLQGMNTEAFF. The CDR3 nucleotides read TGCGCCAGCAGCTTGCAGGGAATGAACACTGAAGCTTTCTTT.

The chain combines TRBV5-1 with TRBJ2-1; TRBD2 agrees at 10 bases. This CDR3 is built from 15 residues. Trimming removed 4 bases from V and 10 bases from J; junction bases left unmatched: 11. Germline V CDR1 and CDR2: SGHRS, YFSETQ. CDR3: CASSPGPSGRREQFF. Written as DNA, the CDR3 is TGCGCCAGCAGCCCCGGCCCTAGCGGGAGACGGGAGCAGTTCTTC.

The chain joins TRBV5-8 to TRBJ1-5, with no clear D. V lost 0 bases and J lost 6, with 13 bases in between. The CDR3 has 15 amino acids. Germline V gene sequence: CDR1 SGHTS, CDR2 YDEGEE. The CDR3: CASSLAGVSGQPQHF. As DNA, the CDR3 is TGTGCCAGCAGCTTGGCCGGGGTTTCGGGTCAGCCCCAGCATTTT.

CDR3 coding DNA: TGTGCCCGAAACGGGGCGGGAGACCACGGGGAGCAGTTCTTC. Translation gives CARNGAGDHGEQFF. The chain uses TRBV30 and TRBJ2-1; 7 bases fit TRBD2. Germline V gene lookup returns CDR1 GTSNPN and CDR2 SVGIG (reference sequence). The V gene end was trimmed by 8 bases and the J gene end by 10 bases; junction bases not matched to a gene: 17. The CDR3 spans 14 residues.

The rearrangement joins TRBV24-1 to TRBJ2-7, with TRBD2 matching 13 bases. Per the germline V gene, CDR1 is KGHDR and CDR2 is SFDVKD. V dropped 3 bases and J dropped 5; count of bases not matched to a gene: 6. This CDR3 comprises 16 residues. CDR3 in DNA: TGTGCCACCAGTGATCGAGGGACTAGCGGGATCCACGAGCAGTACTTC. Encoded protein: CATSDRGTSGIHEQYF.

This clone was seen a few times. This chain uses TRBV21-1 with TRBJ2-3; the table names TRBD2, a call not compared with the DNA. TRBV21-1 is a pseudogene. This CDR3 contains 14 residues. The CDR3 nucleotides are TGTGCCAGCAGCAAAGCTAGCGGCACAGATACGCAGTATTTT. Translated: CASSKASGTDTQYF.

The chain recombines TRBV7-2 with TRBJ2-6; D gene ambiguous. Trimming took 5 bases from V and 3 from J, leaving 11 bases between them. From germline, CDR1 is SGHTA and CDR2 FQGNSA. The CDR3 is 15 amino acids. The CDR3 DNA sequence: TGTGCCAGCAGCGGCCCGGTGGGTGGGGCCAACGTCCTGACTTTC. Translation: CASSGPVGGANVLTF.

The chain carries TRBV5-1 and TRBJ2-1; D uncertain. Deletions cut 0 bases from V and 1 base from J, with 11 bases between. Germline V gene sequence: CDR1 SGHRS, CDR2 YFSETQ. The CDR3 is 16 residues long. The CDR3 DNA follows: TGCGCCAGCAGCTTGGGGAGCGCCGGATCCTACAATGAGCAGTTCTTC. It encodes CASSLGSAGSYNEQFF. Variable domain in full (rest from reference TRBV5-1 and TRBJ2-1): KAGVTQTPRYLIKTRGQQVTLSCSPISGHRSVSWYQQTPGQGLQFLFEYFSETQRNKGNFPGRFSGRQFSNSRSEMNVSTLELGDSALYLCASSLGSAGSYNEQFFGPGTRLTVL.

The chain is built from TRBV4-1 and TRBJ1-1; D is possibly TRBD1 (5 bases). V lost 0 bases, J lost 4 bases, and 12 bases lay in between. Germline CDR1 is MGHRA and CDR2 is YSYEKL. The CDR3 consists of 15 residues. As DNA, the CDR3 is TGCGCCAGCAGCCAAGATCTGGGGGTGGGCACTGAAGCTTTCTTT. It specifies CASSQDLGVGTEAFF.

The rearrangement uses TRBV4-3 and TRBJ2-3; tentatively, D is TRBD2 (5 bases). The V gene's germline CDR1 is LGHNA and CDR2 YSLEER. The CDR3 loop spans 15 amino acids. Trimming stripped 1 base from V and 4 bases from J, with 12 bases between. CDR3 loop: CASSQAVSGSDTQYF. CDR3 bases: TGCGCCAGCAGCCAAGCGGTAAGCGGCTCAGATACGCAGTATTTT.

The rearrangement joins TRBV27 to TRBJ2-7; 9 bases are shared with TRBD1. There are 13 residues in the CDR3. Germline V gene lookup returns CDR1 MNHEY and CDR2 SMNVEV (reference sequence). V was clipped by 6 bases and J by 1 base; unmatched bases: 1. Here the CDR3 DNA reads TGTGCCAGCAGGGGGACAGGGTCCTACGAGCAGTACTTC. This codes for CASRGTGSYEQYF.

The V and J genes are TRBV18 and TRBJ1-2; maybe TRBD1 (6 bases). V was shortened by 3 bases and J by 2 bases, with 10 bases between the two germline ends. The CDR3 sequence is 14 residues long. The V gene's germline CDR1 is KGHSH and CDR2 LQKENI. The CDR3 DNA is TGTGCCAGCTCACCGCAGGGACAAAACTATGGCTACACCTTC. It translates to CASSPQGQNYGYTF.